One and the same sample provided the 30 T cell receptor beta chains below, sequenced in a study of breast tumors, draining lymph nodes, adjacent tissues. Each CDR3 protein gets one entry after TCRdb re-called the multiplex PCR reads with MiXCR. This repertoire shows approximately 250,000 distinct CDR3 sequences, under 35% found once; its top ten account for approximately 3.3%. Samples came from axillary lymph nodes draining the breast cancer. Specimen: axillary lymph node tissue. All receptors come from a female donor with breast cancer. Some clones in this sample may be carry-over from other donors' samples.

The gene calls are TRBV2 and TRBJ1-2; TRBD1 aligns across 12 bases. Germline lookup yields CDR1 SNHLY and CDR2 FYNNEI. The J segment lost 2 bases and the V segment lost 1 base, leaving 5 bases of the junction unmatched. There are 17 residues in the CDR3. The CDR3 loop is CASSEVGGTGGNYGYTF. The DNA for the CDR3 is TGTGCCAGCAGTGAAGTAGGGGGGACAGGGGGCAACTATGGCTACACCTTC.

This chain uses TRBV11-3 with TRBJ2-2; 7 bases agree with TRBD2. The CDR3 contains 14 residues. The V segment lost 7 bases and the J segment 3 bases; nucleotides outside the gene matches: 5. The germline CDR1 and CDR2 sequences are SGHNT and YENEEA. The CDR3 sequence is CASKGREDTGELFF. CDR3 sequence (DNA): TGTGCCAGCAAAGGACGGGAGGACACCGGGGAGCTGTTTTTT.

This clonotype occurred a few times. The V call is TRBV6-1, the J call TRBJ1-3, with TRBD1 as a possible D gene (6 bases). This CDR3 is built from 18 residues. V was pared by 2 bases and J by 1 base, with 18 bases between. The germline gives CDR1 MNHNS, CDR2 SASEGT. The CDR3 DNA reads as TGTGCCAGCAGTGAAAAAAAGGGGACAATTCCATCTGGAAACACCATATATTTT. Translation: CASSEKKGTIPSGNTIYF.

For the CDR3, the DNA is TGTGCCAGCAGCGAACTAGCGGAGACCACAGATACGCAGTATTTT. Translating it yields CASSELAETTDTQYF. V gene TRBV2 combines with J gene TRBJ2-3; 8 bases match TRBD2. This CDR3 contains 15 residues. Germline V gene data show CDR1 as SNHLY and CDR2 as FYNNEI. After removal of 6 bases from V and 2 bases from J, the junction contained 7 bases not matched to a gene.

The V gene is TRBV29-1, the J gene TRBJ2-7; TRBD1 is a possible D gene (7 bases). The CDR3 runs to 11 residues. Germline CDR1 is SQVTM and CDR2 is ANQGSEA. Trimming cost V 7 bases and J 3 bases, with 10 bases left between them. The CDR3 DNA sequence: TGCAGCGGCGGGACAGACTACGAGCAGTACTTC. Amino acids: CSGGTDYEQYF.

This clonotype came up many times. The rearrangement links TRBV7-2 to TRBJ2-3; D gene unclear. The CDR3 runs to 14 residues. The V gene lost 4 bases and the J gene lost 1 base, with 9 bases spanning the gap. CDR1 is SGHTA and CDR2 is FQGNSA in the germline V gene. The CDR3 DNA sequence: TGTGCCAGCAGCTCCTACTGGGGCACAGATACGCAGTATTTT. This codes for CASSSYWGTDTQYF.

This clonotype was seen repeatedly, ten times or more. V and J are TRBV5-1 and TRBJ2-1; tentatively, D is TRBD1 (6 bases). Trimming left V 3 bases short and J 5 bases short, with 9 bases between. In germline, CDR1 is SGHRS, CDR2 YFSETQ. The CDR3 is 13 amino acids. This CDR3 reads CASSWDTDNEQFF. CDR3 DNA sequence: TGCGCCAGCAGCTGGGACACCGACAATGAGCAGTTCTTC.

The CDR3 coding sequence is TGTGCCAGCAGTGCCCGAGCGAGAAACACCATATATTTT. This sequence encodes CASSARARNTIYF. The V gene is TRBV6-1, the J gene TRBJ1-3; no reliable D call. The V gene's germline CDR1 is MNHNS and CDR2 SASEGT. Trimming shortened V by 4 bases and J by 5 bases, and 9 bases separated the two germline ends. The length of the CDR3 is 13 residues.

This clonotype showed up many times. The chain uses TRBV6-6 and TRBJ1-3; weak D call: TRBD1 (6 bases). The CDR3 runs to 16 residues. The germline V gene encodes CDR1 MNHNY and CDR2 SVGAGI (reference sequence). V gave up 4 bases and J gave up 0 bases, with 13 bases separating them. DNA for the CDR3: TGTGCCAGCAGTTCAGGGTGGACAGTCTCTGGAAACACCATATATTTT. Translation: CASSSGWTVSGNTIYF.

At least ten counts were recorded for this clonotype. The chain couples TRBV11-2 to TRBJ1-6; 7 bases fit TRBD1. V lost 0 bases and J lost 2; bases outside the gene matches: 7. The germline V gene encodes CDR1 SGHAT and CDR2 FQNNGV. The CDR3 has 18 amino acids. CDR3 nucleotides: TGTGCCAGCAGCTTAGACCGGGGACAGTTAACCTATAATTCACCCCTCCACTTT. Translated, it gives CASSLDRGQLTYNSPLHF.

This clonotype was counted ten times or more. The DNA of the CDR3 is TGTGCCAGTAGTATTCGGTTCCCCAGGAGCGCAGATACGCAGTATTTT. The encoded protein is CASSIRFPRSADTQYF. The chain is built from TRBV19 and TRBJ2-3; D gene uncertain. The CDR3 totals 16 residues. Germline V gene data show CDR1 as LNHDA and CDR2 as SQIVND (reference sequence). V lost 3 bases, J lost 4 bases, and 17 bases lay in between.

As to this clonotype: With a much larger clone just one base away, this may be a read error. For the CDR3, the DNA is TGTGCCAGCAGACCGTCCGGCAAAAACTATGGCTACACCTTC. Its protein is CASRPSGKNYGYTF. The V call is TRBV6-1, the J call TRBJ1-2; D remains unclear. The CDR3 is made up of 14 amino acids. Deletions cut 6 bases from V and 2 bases from J, with 13 bases between. Per germline, CDR1 MNHNS and CDR2 SASEGT.

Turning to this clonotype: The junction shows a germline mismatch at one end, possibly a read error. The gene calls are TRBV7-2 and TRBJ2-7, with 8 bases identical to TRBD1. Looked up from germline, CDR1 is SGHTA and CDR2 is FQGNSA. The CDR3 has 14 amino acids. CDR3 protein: CASSLTQGAGELYF. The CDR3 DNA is TGTGCCAGCAGTCTTACGCAGGGGGCCGGGGAGCTGTACTTC.

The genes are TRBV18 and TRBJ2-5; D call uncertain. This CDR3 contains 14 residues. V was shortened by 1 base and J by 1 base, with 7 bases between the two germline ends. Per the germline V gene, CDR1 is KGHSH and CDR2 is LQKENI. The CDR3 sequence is CASSPLATQETQYF. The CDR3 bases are TGTGCCAGCTCACCACTGGCCACCCAAGAGACCCAGTACTTC.

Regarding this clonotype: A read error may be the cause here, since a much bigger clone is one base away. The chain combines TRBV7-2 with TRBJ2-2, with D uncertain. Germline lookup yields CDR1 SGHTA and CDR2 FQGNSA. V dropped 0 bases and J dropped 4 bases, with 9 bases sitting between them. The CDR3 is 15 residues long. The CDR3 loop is CASSLATVSTGELFF. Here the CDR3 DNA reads TGTGCCAGCAGCTTAGCCACAGTGAGCACCGGGGAGCTGTTTTTT.

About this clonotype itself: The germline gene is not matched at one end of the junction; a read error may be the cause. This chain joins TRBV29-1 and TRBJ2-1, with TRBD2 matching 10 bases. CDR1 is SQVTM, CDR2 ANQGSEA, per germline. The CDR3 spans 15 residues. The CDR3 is CSVVGGLAGDNERFF. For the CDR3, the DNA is TGCAGCGTTGTCGGAGGGCTAGCGGGGGACAATGAGCGGTTCTTC.

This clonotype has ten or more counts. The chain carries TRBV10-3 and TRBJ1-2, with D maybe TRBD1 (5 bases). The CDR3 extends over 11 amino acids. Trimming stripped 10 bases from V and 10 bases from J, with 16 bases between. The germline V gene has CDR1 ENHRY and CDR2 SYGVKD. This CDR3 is CATNVGAIYTF. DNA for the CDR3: TGTGCCACCAATGTTGGGGCCATCTACACCTTC.

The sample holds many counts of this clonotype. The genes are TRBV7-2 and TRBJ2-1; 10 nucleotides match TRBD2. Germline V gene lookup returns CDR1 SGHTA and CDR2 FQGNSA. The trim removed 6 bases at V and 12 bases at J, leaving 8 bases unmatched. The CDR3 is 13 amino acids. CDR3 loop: CASSHPIAGGQFF. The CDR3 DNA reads TGTGCCAGCAGTCATCCGATAGCGGGAGGGCAGTTCTTC.

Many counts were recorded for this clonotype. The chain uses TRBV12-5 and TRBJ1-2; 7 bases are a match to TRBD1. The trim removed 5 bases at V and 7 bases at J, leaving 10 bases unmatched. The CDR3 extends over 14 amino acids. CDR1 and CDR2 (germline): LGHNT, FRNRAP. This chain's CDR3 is CASGPQGQLTGYTF. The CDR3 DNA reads TGTGCTAGTGGTCCCCAGGGACAGCTAACTGGCTACACCTTC.

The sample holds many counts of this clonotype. The CDR3 DNA reads as TGCAGCGTTGATGGCCGAGGCGGGGAGCTGTTTTTT. Translated: CSVDGRGGELFF. This sequence joins TRBV29-1 and TRBJ2-2; D is unclear. CDR3 length: 12 residues. The germline V gene has CDR1 SQVTM and CDR2 ANQGSEA. Trimming took 3 bases from V and 7 from J, leaving 9 bases between them.

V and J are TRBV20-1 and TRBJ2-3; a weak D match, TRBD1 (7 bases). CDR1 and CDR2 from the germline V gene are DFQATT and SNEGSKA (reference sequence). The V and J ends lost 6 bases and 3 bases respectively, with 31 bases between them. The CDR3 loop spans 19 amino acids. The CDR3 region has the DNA TGCAGTGCGGACCTACCGTACACAGGGGCGGCGCTAGCGACAGATACGCAGTATTTT. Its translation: CSADLPYTGAALATDTQYF.

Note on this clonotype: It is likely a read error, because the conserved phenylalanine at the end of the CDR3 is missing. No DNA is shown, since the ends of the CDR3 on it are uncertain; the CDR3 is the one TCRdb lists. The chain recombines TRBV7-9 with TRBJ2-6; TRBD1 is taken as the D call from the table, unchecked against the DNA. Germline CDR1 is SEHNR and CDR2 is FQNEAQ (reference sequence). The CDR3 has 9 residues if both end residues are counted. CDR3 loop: CASSSQGGT.

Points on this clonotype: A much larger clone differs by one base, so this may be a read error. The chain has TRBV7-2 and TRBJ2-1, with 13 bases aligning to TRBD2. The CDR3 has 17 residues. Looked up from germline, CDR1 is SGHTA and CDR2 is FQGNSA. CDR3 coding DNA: TGTGCCAGCAGCCCTACTAGCGGGAGGGCCTCCTACAATCAGCAGTTCTTC. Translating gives CASSPTSGRASYNQQFF.

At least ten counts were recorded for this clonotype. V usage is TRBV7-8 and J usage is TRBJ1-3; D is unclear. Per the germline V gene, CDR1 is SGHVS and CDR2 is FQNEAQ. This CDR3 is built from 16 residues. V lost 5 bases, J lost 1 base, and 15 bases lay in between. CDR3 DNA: TGTGCCAGCAGCCCGCGCCTCGCTTTGTCTGGAAACACCATATATTTT. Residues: CASSPRLALSGNTIYF.

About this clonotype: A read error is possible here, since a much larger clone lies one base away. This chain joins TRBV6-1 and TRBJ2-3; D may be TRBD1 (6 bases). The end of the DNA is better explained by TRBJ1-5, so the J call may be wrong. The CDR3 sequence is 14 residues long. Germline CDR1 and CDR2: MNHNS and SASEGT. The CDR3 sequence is CASRPLGAMDTQHF. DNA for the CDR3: TGTGCCAGCAGGCCCCTGGGGGCCATGGATACGCAGCATTTT.

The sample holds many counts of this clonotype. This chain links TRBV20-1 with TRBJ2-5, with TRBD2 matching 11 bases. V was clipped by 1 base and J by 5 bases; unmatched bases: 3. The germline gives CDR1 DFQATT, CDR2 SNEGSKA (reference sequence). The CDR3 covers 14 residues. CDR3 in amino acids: CSARVAGGAETQYF. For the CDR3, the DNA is TGCAGTGCTAGAGTAGCGGGGGGGGCGGAGACCCAGTACTTC.

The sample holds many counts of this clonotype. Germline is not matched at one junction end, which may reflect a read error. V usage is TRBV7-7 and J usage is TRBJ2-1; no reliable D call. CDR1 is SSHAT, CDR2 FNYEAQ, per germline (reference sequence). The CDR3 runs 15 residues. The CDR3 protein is CASSLVRSSYNEQFF. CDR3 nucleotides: TGTGCTAGCAGCTTAGTCCGGAGCTCCTACAATGAGCAGTTCTTC.

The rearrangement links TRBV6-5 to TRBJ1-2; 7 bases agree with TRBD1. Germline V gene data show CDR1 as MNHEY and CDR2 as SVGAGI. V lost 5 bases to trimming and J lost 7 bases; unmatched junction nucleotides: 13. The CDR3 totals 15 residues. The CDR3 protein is CASSQDGARGAGYTF. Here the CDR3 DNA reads TGTGCCAGCAGTCAAGACGGTGCCAGGGGGGCTGGCTACACCTTC.

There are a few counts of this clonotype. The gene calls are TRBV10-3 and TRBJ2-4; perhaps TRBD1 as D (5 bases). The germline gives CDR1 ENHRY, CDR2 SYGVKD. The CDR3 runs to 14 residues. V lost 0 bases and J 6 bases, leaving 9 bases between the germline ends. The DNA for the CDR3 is TGTGCCATCAGTGAGTCCATGGGGCCAAACATTCAGTACTTC. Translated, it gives CAISESMGPNIQYF.

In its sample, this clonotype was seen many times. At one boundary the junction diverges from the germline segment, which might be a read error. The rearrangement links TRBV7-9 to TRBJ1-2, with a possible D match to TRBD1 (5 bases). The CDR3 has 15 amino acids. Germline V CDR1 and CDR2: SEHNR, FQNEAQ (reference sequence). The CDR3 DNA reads TGTGCCAGCAGCTTAGGAGGGGCGAGGAGCTTCGGCTACCCCTTC. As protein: CASSLGGARSFGYPF.